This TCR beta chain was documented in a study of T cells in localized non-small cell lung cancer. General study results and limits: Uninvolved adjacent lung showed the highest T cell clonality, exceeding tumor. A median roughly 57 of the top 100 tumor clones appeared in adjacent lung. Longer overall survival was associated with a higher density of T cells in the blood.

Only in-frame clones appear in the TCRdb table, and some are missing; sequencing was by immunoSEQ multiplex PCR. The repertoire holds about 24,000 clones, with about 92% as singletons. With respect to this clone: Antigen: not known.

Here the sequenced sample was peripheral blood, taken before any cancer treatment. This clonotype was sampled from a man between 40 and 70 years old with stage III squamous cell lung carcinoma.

CDR3 sequence reads: CASSLSPPLNEQFF. The CDR3 nucleotides are TGTGCCAGCAGTTTATCCCCACCCCTCAATGAGCAGTTCTTC. This chain joins TRBV28 and TRBJ2-1, with D unresolved. V lost 1 base, J lost 6 bases, and 10 bases lay in between. CDR3 length: 14 residues. Germline assignment: CDR1 MDHEN and CDR2 SYDVKM.